What follows are 22 T cell receptor beta chains derived from one specimen sequenced in a study of breast tumors, draining lymph nodes, adjacent tissues. Via MiXCR, TCRdb re-called the multiplex PCR reads, giving one row per CDR3 protein. Here the sample spans more than 15,000 distinct CDR3 sequences, around 58% being singletons. Sequencing input: tumor-adjacent breast tissue. The receptor set was obtained from a female donor with breast cancer. Some clones in this sample may be carry-over from other donors' samples.

The chain has TRBV5-4 and TRBJ2-5; D remains unclear. The germline gives CDR1 SGHNT, CDR2 YYREEE (reference sequence). V lost 0 bases, J lost 4 bases, and 4 bases lay in between. The CDR3 runs to 12 residues. In nucleotides, the CDR3 is TGTGCCAGCAGCTTGGTGTCAGAGACCCAGTACTTC. Translating it yields CASSLVSETQYF.

This clonotype came up many times. The chain is built from TRBV6-5 and TRBJ2-3, with D possibly being TRBD1 (5 bases). Germline V gene lookup returns CDR1 MNHEY and CDR2 SVGAGI. The V end lost 7 bases, the J end lost 0 bases, and 11 bases lay between the germline ends. The CDR3 is 14 amino acids. The CDR3 spells CASTPGRSTDTQYF. For the CDR3, the DNA is TGTGCCAGCACTCCAGGGCGTAGCACAGATACGCAGTATTTT.

The rearrangement uses TRBV29-1 and TRBJ1-5; no firm D call. CDR1 is SQVTM and CDR2 is ANQGSEA in the germline V gene. The V and J ends lost 7 bases and 6 bases respectively, with 13 bases between them. CDR3 length equals 12 residues. CDR3 amino acids: CSAAQVGQPQHF. CDR3 sequence (DNA): TGCAGCGCGGCCCAGGTCGGTCAGCCCCAGCATTTT.

This clonotype is medium-sized by share. The chain uses TRBV6-5 and TRBJ1-2; D possibly corresponds to TRBD1 (6 bases). Trimming stripped 5 bases from V and 2 bases from J, with 18 bases between. The CDR3 covers 16 residues. CDR1 is MNHEY, CDR2 SVGAGI, per germline. In nucleotides, the CDR3 is TGTGCCAGCAGTACCCGGGATCTTGGACAGAACTATGGCTACACCTTC. It codes for CASSTRDLGQNYGYTF.

This clonotype appeared many times. The chain couples TRBV5-1 to TRBJ2-1, with 9 bases that match TRBD2. Unmatched junction bases numbered 7, after V lost 0 bases and J lost 6 bases. Germline loops: CDR1 SGHRS, CDR2 YFSETQ. This CDR3 comprises 16 residues. CDR3 amino acids: CASSLASSGIPNEQFF. DNA of the CDR3: TGCGCCAGCAGCTTGGCCTCTAGCGGGATTCCCAATGAGCAGTTCTTC.

The chain recombines TRBV2 with TRBJ2-5; 8 bases are a match to TRBD2. This CDR3 region has 14 residues. J gave up 5 bases and V 5 bases, and 7 bases lay outside the gene matches. The germline V gene encodes CDR1 SNHLY and CDR2 FYNNEI. In DNA, the CDR3 is TGTGCCAGCAGTTCCGGGGGGGCCCAGGAGACCCAGTACTTC. It specifies CASSSGGAQETQYF.

The CDR3 DNA follows: TGTGCCAGCACGAACTATAAGGCTGGGGCCAACGTCCTGACTTTC. Residues: CASTNYKAGANVLTF. The chain links TRBV12-3 or TRBV12-4 to TRBJ2-6; no definite D call. The V and J ends lost 7 bases and 2 bases respectively, with 12 bases between them. CDR3 length: 15 amino acids.

By its share, this clonotype is medium-sized. The genes are TRBV30 and TRBJ1-5, with D perhaps TRBD1 (6 bases). Trimming took 0 bases from V and 0 from J, leaving 9 bases between them. Germline loops: CDR1 GTSNPN, CDR2 SVGIG (reference sequence). The CDR3 covers 15 residues. The chain's CDR3 is CAWSVSGASNQPQHF. DNA for the CDR3: TGTGCCTGGAGTGTTTCAGGGGCTAGCAATCAGCCCCAGCATTTT.

The chain uses TRBV18 and TRBJ2-1, with D unclear. With 4 bases removed from V and 0 bases from J, the gap between germline ends came to 7 bases. Germline CDR1 is KGHSH and CDR2 is LQKENI. The CDR3 has 14 residues. CDR3 loop: CASSLRSSYNEQFF. The CDR3 DNA is TGTGCCAGCTCACTACGGAGCTCCTACAATGAGCAGTTCTTC.

V and J are TRBV2 and TRBJ1-4; D possibly corresponds to TRBD1 (5 bases). The CDR3 spans 13 residues. The V end lost 7 bases, the J end lost 2 bases, and 8 bases lay between the germline ends. Germline V gene sequence: CDR1 SNHLY, CDR2 FYNNEI. The CDR3 sequence is CASKRQTNEKLFF. CDR3 in DNA: TGTGCCAGCAAACGACAGACTAATGAAAAACTGTTTTTT.

J is TRBJ1-6 and V is TRBV9; tentatively, D is TRBD1 (6 bases). The V gene's germline CDR1 is SGDLS and CDR2 YYNGEE. This CDR3 has 15 residues. V was cut by 3 bases and J by 7 bases, with 14 bases left in between. The CDR3 loop reads CASSETGVGNSPLHF. In DNA, the CDR3 is TGTGCCAGCAGCGAGACAGGTGTGGGGAATTCACCCCTCCACTTT. Based on the CDR3 plus reference TRBV9 and TRBJ1-6, the full variable domain is DSGVTQTPKHLITATGQRVTLRCSPRSGDLSVYWYQQSLDQGLQFLIQYYNGEERAKGNILERFSAQQFPDLHSELNLSSLELGDSALYFCASSETGVGNSPLHFGNGTRLTVT.

The chain carries TRBV11-2 and TRBJ2-5, with TRBD2 identical over 7 bases. Germline-derived CDR1 and CDR2 are SGHAT and FQNNGV. Losses at the gene ends were 7 bases for V and 2 bases for J; bases not matched to a gene: 7. The length of the CDR3 is 14 residues. CDR3 protein: CASTQRAGQETQYF. As DNA, the CDR3 is TGTGCCAGCACCCAGAGAGCGGGACAAGAGACCCAGTACTTC.

This clonotype was recorded at least ten times. The rearrangement joins TRBV4-2 to TRBJ2-3; 8 bases are a match to TRBD2. Per the germline V gene, CDR1 is LGHNA and CDR2 is YNFKEQ. Trimming at V came to 3 bases and at J to 6 bases, leaving 8 bases not matched to a gene. There are 15 residues in the CDR3. Here the CDR3 DNA reads TGTGCCAGCAGCCAGGGGCGGGGGGCCGGGGATACGCAGTATTTT. As protein: CASSQGRGAGDTQYF.

This clonotype appeared many times. Given a much more abundant clone one base away, this may be a read error. This chain connects TRBV5-6 to TRBJ1-2; 9 bases fit TRBD1. CDR1 and CDR2 from the germline V gene are SGHDT and YYEEEE. The CDR3 sequence is 17 residues long. Trimming removed 2 bases from V and 7 bases from J; junction bases left unmatched: 15. CDR3 coding DNA: TGTGCCAGCAGCTTCCAAACGTCTGGACAGGGGATGAGTGGCTACACCTTC. As protein: CASSFQTSGQGMSGYTF.

Turning to this clonotype: Compared with germline, one end of the junction differs, possibly owing to a read error. J is TRBJ1-2 and V is TRBV7-2; D might be TRBD1 (5 bases). In germline, CDR1 is SGHTA, CDR2 FQGNSA. The CDR3 is 15 amino acids. The CDR3: CASSLAGPTNYGYPF. In nucleotides, the CDR3 is TGTGCCAGCAGCTTAGCGGGACCTACTAACTATGGCTACCCCTTC.

The V gene is TRBV20-1, the J gene TRBJ1-5; TRBD1 matches 7 bases. This CDR3 region has 14 residues. V lost 2 bases and J lost 5; bases outside the gene matches: 6. Germline V lookup: CDR1 DFQATT, CDR2 SNEGSKA (reference sequence). The CDR3 spells CSARTGTVYQPQHF. The CDR3 DNA reads TGCAGTGCTAGAACCGGGACAGTCTATCAGCCCCAGCATTTT.

This chain links TRBV29-1 with TRBJ1-4; 9 positions match TRBD1. Germline V gene sequence: CDR1 SQVTM, CDR2 ANQGSEA. The CDR3 sequence is 13 residues long. V lost 7 bases and J lost 7; bases outside the gene matches: 7. CDR3 sequence: CSAQAQGAEKLFF. CDR3 DNA sequence: TGCAGCGCGCAGGCACAGGGGGCTGAAAAACTGTTTTTT.

The chain links TRBV15 to TRBJ1-4; a weak D match, TRBD1 (6 bases). The germline gives CDR1 LNHNV, CDR2 YYDKDF (reference sequence). With 5 bases removed from V and 5 bases from J, the gap between germline ends came to 9 bases. The CDR3 has 13 residues. CDR3 sequence reads: CATSGQRNEKLFF. The DNA for the CDR3 is TGTGCCACCAGCGGACAGCGGAATGAAAAACTGTTTTTT.

The CDR3 DNA reads as TGCGCCAGCAGCACCGACCCCTCAACTAATGAAAAACTGTTTTTT. This translates into CASSTDPSTNEKLFF. V usage is TRBV5-1 and J usage is TRBJ1-4; D not certain. V was shortened by 4 bases and J by 0 bases, with 10 bases between the two germline ends. The CDR3 runs to 15 residues. The germline gives CDR1 SGHRS, CDR2 YFSETQ.

J is TRBJ2-1 and V is TRBV10-3; 10 bases line up with TRBD2. This CDR3 spans 14 amino acids. Per the germline V gene, CDR1 is ENHRY and CDR2 is SYGVKD. The V segment lost 5 bases and the J segment 6 bases; nucleotides outside the gene matches: 4. The CDR3 is CAISSGGALNEQFF. The CDR3 nucleotides are TGTGCCATCAGTAGCGGGGGGGCCCTCAATGAGCAGTTCTTC.

Notes on this clonotype: Likely a read error: the CDR3 ends without its conserved phenylalanine or tryptophan. V and J are TRBV5-1 and TRBJ1-2; possibly TRBD1 for D (6 bases). The V gene's germline CDR1 is SGHRS and CDR2 YFSETQ. Trimming stripped 4 bases from V and 4 bases from J, with 14 bases between. The CDR3 extends over 14 amino acids. CDR3 coding DNA: TGCGCCAGCAGCCTGGGACAAACTGCCTATGGCTACACCCTC. Protein product: CASSLGQTAYGYTL.

This clonotype has a count of ten or more. This may stem from a read error, because a much larger clone lies one nucleotide away. The chain links TRBV20-1 to TRBJ1-2, with TRBD1 matching over 8 bases. The CDR3 sequence is 15 residues long. Germline trimming cut 0 bases from V and 4 bases from J; bases unmatched to any gene: 7. Germline values: CDR1 DFQATT, CDR2 SNEGSKA (reference sequence). The CDR3 region has the DNA TGCAGTGCTAGAGAGACAGGGGAGAGGTCCTATGGCTACACCTTC. Residues: CSARETGERSYGYTF.